This T cell receptor beta chain was sequenced for a study of identical twins. TCRdb passed the 5' RACE reads through MiXCR, listing each CDR3 protein once. The profile shows about 280,000 distinct CDR3 sequences, 6.5% to 9.5% of them singletons. The study, taken as a whole, reports: With beta out-of-frame sequences, excess sharing by twins was weaker.

The sample holds a few counts of this clonotype. Its specificity is unknown. CDR1 MNHNS and CDR2 SASEGT come from the germline V gene. This CDR3 comprises 16 residues. Trimming at V came to 3 bases and at J to 6 bases, leaving 9 bases not matched to a gene. In addition, the sample was reused for a study of yellow fever vaccine responses in identical twins.

The sequenced sample consisted of memory (CD45RO+) T cells sorted from blood. This receptor was taken from a woman between 18 and 29 years old in good health. The chain has TRBV6-1 and TRBJ2-1, with 9 bases matching TRBD2. CDR3 in amino acids: CASSDRGLAGSNEQFF. In DNA, the CDR3 is TGTGCCAGCAGTGATCGGGGACTAGCAGGGTCCAATGAGCAGTTCTTC.